This T cell receptor beta chain was sequenced in a study of T-cell memory formation after mild COVID-19. One entry per CDR3 protein results from TCRdb running MiXCR on the 5' RACE reads. The sample holds hundreds of thousands of distinct CDR3 sequences; about a fifth are singletons and the top ten take approximately 8.4%. Study results and limitations: Clones contracting over day 15 to 85 were CD4/CD8 balanced, with later expanders leaning CD4+. Some SARS-CoV-2-responding clones were already detected in memory before infection. CD4+ contracting clones were mainly CM and EM; CD8+ ones, EMRA.

Germline trimming cut 0 bases from V and 5 bases from J; bases unmatched to any gene: 6. The CDR3 extends over 17 amino acids. CDR1 and CDR2 (germline): SGHRS, YFSETQ. This clonotype was found a few times. The target antigen is unknown. Source material: PBMCs or a T cell subset sorted from them (not recorded which). J is TRBJ2-1 and V is TRBV5-1; 12 nucleotides line up with TRBD2. The TCR sequence derives from an adult woman who had mild COVID-19 (a few samples of this study predate the infection). Cell type and time point are not known. Here the CDR3 DNA reads TGCGCCAGCAGCTTGGTCCCTAGCGGGGGGGCTAACAATGAGCAGTTCTTC. Translating gives CASSLVPSGGANNEQFF.